Below, 26 T cell receptor beta chains from the same sample are listed, as sequenced in a study of T cells in Graves' hyperthyroidism and ophthalmopathy. TCR beta CDR3 sequences were amplified from RNA transcripts. The TCR CDR3 was amplified in a first-round RT-PCR using the HTBI primer set. TCRdb re-derived calls from the multiplex PCR reads in MiXCR, one entry per CDR3 protein. The repertoire consists of over 350,000 distinct CDR3 sequences, with around 15% occurring once and the leading ten covering approximately 13%. Sequenced input: blood. These receptors all stem from a man aged 18 to 30 with Graves' ophthalmopathy.

For this clonotype: A read error may account for a junction end that differs from germline. The chain employs TRBV12-3 or TRBV12-4 and TRBJ2-1; D remains ambiguous. This CDR3 comprises 11 residues. The DNA for the CDR3 is TGTGCCGGCAGTTTCCAGAATGAGCAGTTCTTC. This gives the protein CAGSFQNEQFF.

There are many counts of this clonotype. V and J are TRBV20-1 and TRBJ1-1; 10 positions agree with TRBD1. The CDR3 spans 18 residues. V lost 6 bases and J lost 1; bases outside the gene matches: 17. Per the germline V gene, CDR1 is DFQATT and CDR2 is SNEGSKA (reference sequence). The CDR3 loop reads CSAIKPRQGARTNTEAFF. As DNA, the CDR3 is TGCAGTGCCATTAAACCCCGACAGGGGGCAAGGACGAACACTGAAGCTTTCTTT.

This clonotype appeared a few times. This chain uses TRBV20-1 with TRBJ2-1; 8 bases map to TRBD2. With 3 bases clipped from V and 4 bases from J, the junction kept 8 bases outside the gene matches. CDR1 DFQATT and CDR2 SNEGSKA come from the germline V gene (reference sequence). The CDR3 has 15 amino acids. The CDR3 DNA follows: TGCAGTGCTAGCCTACTAGCGGCCCAATACAATGAGCAGTTCTTC. Its translation: CSASLLAAQYNEQFF.

The chain carries TRBV10-2 and TRBJ1-2, with TRBD1 as a possible D gene (6 bases). Per germline, CDR1 WSHSY and CDR2 SAAADI. V was trimmed by 6 bases and J by 3 bases, leaving 8 bases between them. The CDR3 loop spans 12 amino acids. CDR3 sequence: CASRQGHYGYTF. The CDR3 DNA follows: TGCGCCAGCAGACAGGGACACTATGGCTACACCTTC.

At least ten counts were recorded for this clonotype. The chain employs TRBV7-2 and TRBJ2-3; D is perhaps TRBD2 (6 bases). From germline, CDR1 is SGHTA and CDR2 FQGNSA. The CDR3 runs 12 residues. Trimming pared 11 bases from V and 6 bases from J, leaving 15 bases between. The CDR3 protein is CAASAGLDTQYF. The CDR3 DNA reads TGTGCCGCCTCGGCGGGGCTTGATACGCAGTATTTT. Full variable domain (missing parts from reference TRBV7-2 and TRBJ2-3): GAGVSQSPSNKVTEKGKDVELRCDPISGHTALYWYRQSLGQGLEFLIYFQGNSAPDKSGLPSDRFSAERTGGSVSTLTIQRTQQEDSAVYLCAASAGLDTQYFGPGTRLTVL.

The genes are TRBV15 and TRBJ2-7, with 7 bases that match TRBD1. The V and J ends lost 3 bases and 6 bases, in that order; junction bases with no gene match: 11. The CDR3 runs 15 residues. CDR1 is LNHNV, CDR2 YYDKDF, per germline (reference sequence). CDR3 sequence (DNA): TGTGCCACCAGCAGGGAGACAGGGAAGATCGGCGAGCAGTACTTC. Translating gives CATSRETGKIGEQYF.

This clonotype was observed at least ten times. V is TRBV6-1 and J is TRBJ2-1; D might be TRBD2 (5 bases). The CDR3 is 15 residues long. V was pared by 0 bases and J by 5 bases, with 11 bases between. In germline, CDR1 is MNHNS, CDR2 SASEGT. CDR3 sequence (DNA): TGTGCCAGCAGTGAAGCGTTCGAGGGCCACAATGAGCAGTTCTTC. It encodes CASSEAFEGHNEQFF.

In this sample, this clonotype turned up once. The CDR3: CASSDGGQVANTIYF. DNA of the CDR3: TGTGCCAGCAGTGATGGTGGACAGGTCGCAAACACCATATATTTT. The rearrangement links TRBV2 to TRBJ1-3; 7 bases agree with TRBD1. This CDR3 contains 15 residues. Germline V gives CDR1 SNHLY, CDR2 FYNNEI. V lost 3 bases, J lost 6 bases, and 8 bases stayed unmatched. The whole variable domain, remainder taken from reference TRBV2 and TRBJ1-3, is EPEVTQTPSHQVTQMGQEVILRCVPISNHLYFYWYRQILGQKVEFLVSFYNNEISEKSEIFDDQFSVERPDGSNFTLKIRSTKLEDSAMYFCASSDGGQVANTIYFGEGSWLTVV.

This clonotype was counted only a few times. DNA for the CDR3: TGTGCCAGCAGTCCCTACCGAATTAGCTCCTATAATTCACCCCTCCACTTT. This codes for CASSPYRISSYNSPLHF. The chain carries TRBV6-1 and TRBJ1-6; D remains ambiguous. V was trimmed by 5 bases and J by 0 bases, leaving 14 bases between them. Germline assignment: CDR1 MNHNS and CDR2 SASEGT. This CDR3 spans 17 amino acids.

In this sample, this clonotype turned up many times. The chain is built from TRBV7-9 and TRBJ2-3, with a tentative D call TRBD2 (7 bases). This CDR3 has 15 amino acids. The V gene's germline CDR1 is SEHNR and CDR2 FQNEAQ (reference sequence). Trimming took off 3 bases at V and 5 bases at J, with 15 bases between the two ends. CDR3 bases: TGTGCCAGCAGCTTTTGGGGGGAGGGGGAAGATACGCAGTATTTT. As protein: CASSFWGEGEDTQYF.

This clonotype has at least ten counts. The genes are TRBV30 and TRBJ1-4; 7 positions match TRBD1. Germline V lookup: CDR1 GTSNPN, CDR2 SVGIG (reference sequence). CDR3 length equals 13 residues. V gave up 5 bases and J gave up 11 bases; unmatched junction bases: 11. Here the CDR3 reads CAWLRQGLDKLFF. The CDR3 bases are TGTGCCTGGCTAAGACAGGGATTGGACAAACTGTTTTTT.

This clonotype showed up just a few times. The V call is TRBV9, the J call TRBJ1-4; D remains ambiguous. The CDR3 runs 14 residues. CDR1 SGDLS and CDR2 YYNGEE come from the germline V gene. The V end was cut by 0 bases, the J end by 6 bases, with 9 bases between. The CDR3 nucleotides are TGTGCCAGCAGCGTAGAATTTGGGGATGAAAAACTGTTTTTT. Protein product: CASSVEFGDEKLFF.

This clonotype was seen only a few times. V usage is TRBV19 and J usage is TRBJ2-5; 8 bases are a match to TRBD1. The CDR3 sequence is 14 residues long. CDR1 and CDR2 from the germline V gene are LNHDA and SQIVND (reference sequence). Trimming took 2 bases from V and 5 from J; bases not matched to a gene: 4. The chain's CDR3 is CASSIQGAQETQYF. CDR3 in DNA: TGTGCCAGTAGTATACAGGGGGCGCAGGAGACCCAGTACTTC.

This clonotype was counted many times. The chain links TRBV12-3 or TRBV12-4 to TRBJ2-3; the match to TRBD1 covers 7 bases. V lost 6 bases to trimming and J lost 1 base; unmatched junction nucleotides: 4. The CDR3 spans 14 residues. This CDR3 is CASRRQGGTDTQYF. DNA of the CDR3: TGTGCCAGCAGAAGACAGGGTGGCACAGATACGCAGTATTTT.

The table lists this clonotype with many counts. The chain employs TRBV7-9 and TRBJ2-7; the D is unclear. The CDR3 totals 12 residues. V was pared by 5 bases and J by 5 bases, with 10 bases between. Germline V gene data show CDR1 as SEHNR and CDR2 as FQNEAQ (reference sequence). The CDR3 bases are TGTGCCAGCAGCCTCGACTTCGACGAGCAGTACTTC. Protein sequence: CASSLDFDEQYF.

This clonotype was detected many times. This chain uses TRBV7-9 with TRBJ1-1; tentative D call: TRBD1 (5 bases). Germline CDR1 and CDR2: SEHNR and FQNEAQ (reference sequence). The CDR3 spans 15 residues. The germline V and J ends were trimmed by 7 bases and 2 bases, with 17 bases remaining between them. The CDR3 bases are TGTGCCAGCAACCCAGGGCGGGGTACCAACACTGAAGCTTTCTTT. It is translated as CASNPGRGTNTEAFF.

This clonotype was picked up a small number of times. The V and J genes are TRBV29-1 and TRBJ1-2; 8 bases line up with TRBD1. Per the germline V gene, CDR1 is SQVTM and CDR2 is ANQGSEA. After removal of 7 bases from V and 6 bases from J, the junction contained 7 bases not matched to a gene. This CDR3 comprises 12 residues. The CDR3 is CSALGQGNGYTF. Written as DNA, the CDR3 is TGCAGCGCTCTCGGACAGGGAAATGGCTACACCTTC.

For this clonotype: Being one base from a much bigger clone, this may be a read error. CDR3 bases: TGTGCCAGCAGTTTAGTTCCGGCTAGACTTACTGAAGCTTTCTTT. Translating gives CASSLVPARLTEAFF. V is TRBV12-3 or TRBV12-4 and J is TRBJ1-1, with D uncertain. The CDR3 spans 15 residues. V dropped 1 base and J dropped 5 bases, with 14 bases sitting between them.

In regard to this clonotype: This sequence may be a read error, since a much larger clone differs from it by one base. The chain has TRBV7-2 and TRBJ2-7; 8 bases match TRBD2. The J call could be wrong; TRBJ2-1 is a better fit for the DNA end. The CDR3 consists of 13 residues. The germline gives CDR1 SGHTA, CDR2 FQGNSA. The CDR3 loop is CASNSGTSYEQFF. CDR3 nucleotides: TGTGCCAGTAATAGCGGGACTTCCTACGAGCAGTTCTTC.

A few counts support this clonotype. This chain connects TRBV6-1 to TRBJ2-2; no reliable D call. Germline loops: CDR1 MNHNS, CDR2 SASEGT. The CDR3 spans 13 residues. V gave up 4 bases and J gave up 5 bases, with 8 bases separating them. CDR3 nucleotide sequence: TGTGCCAGCAGTGGGGTCCAAACCGGGGAGCTGTTTTTT. Its protein is CASSGVQTGELFF.

There are many counts of this clonotype. This chain connects TRBV5-8 to TRBJ1-1; D not certain. V was clipped by 5 bases and J by 2 bases, with 10 bases between them. The CDR3 spans 13 residues. Germline V gene data show CDR1 as SGHTS and CDR2 as YDEGEE. The CDR3 nucleotides are TGTGCCAGCAGTAGGGTAAGCAACACTGAAGCTTTCTTT. It translates to CASSRVSNTEAFF.

This clonotype showed up many times. The CDR3, as DNA: TGTGCCAGCTCACAGGGGGCGGACACTGAAGCTTTCTTT. Protein: CASSQGADTEAFF. The chain joins TRBV18 to TRBJ1-1, with 7 bases lining up with TRBD1. CDR3 length: 13 amino acids. V was pared by 4 bases and J by 3 bases, with 2 bases of the junction left unmatched. Germline CDR1 is KGHSH and CDR2 is LQKENI.

Many counts were recorded for this clonotype. This chain uses TRBV2 with TRBJ1-6, with D tentatively TRBD1 (5 bases). The CDR3 covers 15 residues. The germline gives CDR1 SNHLY, CDR2 FYNNEI. Between the trimmed V and J ends, which lost 3 bases and 8 bases, there was a span of 14 bases. CDR3 residues: CASSEQGRDDSPLHF. The CDR3 DNA is TGTGCCAGCAGTGAGCAGGGCAGGGACGATTCACCCCTCCACTTT.

This chain joins TRBV28 and TRBJ2-7; 12 bases fit TRBD2. The junction had 12 bases not matched to a gene; V was cut back by 7 bases and J by 2 bases. The germline V gene has CDR1 MDHEN and CDR2 SYDVKM. CDR3 length: 17 residues. The CDR3 protein is CASTIAGASGRAYEQYF. The CDR3 DNA reads as TGTGCCAGCACCATAGCAGGGGCTAGCGGGAGGGCCTACGAGCAGTACTTC. The full variable domain, its missing parts supplied by reference TRBV28 and TRBJ2-7, is DVKVTQSSRYLVKRTGEKVFLECVQDMDHENMFWYRQDPGLGLRLIYFSYDVKMKEKGDIPEGYSVSREKKERFSLILESASTNQTSMYLCASTIAGASGRAYEQYFGPGTRLTVT.

The chain uses TRBV20-1 and TRBJ2-7; 12 bases map to TRBD2. The germline CDR1 and CDR2 sequences are DFQATT and SNEGSKA (reference sequence). Unmatched junction bases numbered 6, after V lost 5 bases and J lost 4 bases. This CDR3 contains 14 residues. The CDR3 region is CSAPSGRVTYEQYF. The CDR3 DNA sequence: TGCAGTGCTCCTAGCGGGAGGGTAACGTACGAGCAGTACTTC.

Only a few counts were recorded for this clonotype. The chain is built from TRBV19 and TRBJ2-3, with 7 bases fitting TRBD2. Germline CDR1 LNHDA, CDR2 SQIVND (reference sequence). The ends lost 2 bases at V and 2 bases at J; junction bases unmatched: 7. The CDR3 is 16 amino acids. The CDR3 loop reads CASSISPSGPTDTQYF. The CDR3 DNA reads TGTGCCAGTAGTATATCCCCTAGCGGACCCACAGATACGCAGTATTTT.